A selection of T cell receptor beta chains follows, all from one sample in a study of vaccination and CD4 T cells after COVID-19. For these TCRs, the target antigens are not known. MiXCR was run by TCRdb on the PCR reads, yielding one entry per CDR3 protein. The table lists around 20,000 distinct CDR3 sequences, about 43% of them singletons. The material was CD4+ T cells from blood, cultured in vitro, obtained after SARS-CoV-2 vaccination. The receptors originated from a human donor who had recovered from COVID-19. Each CDR3 is given with its conserved first and last residue. A D gene is named only where the DNA matches it firmly. Clone size is given for some rows only: seen once, a few or many times, or a class if the clone is expanded.

V: TRBV20-1
J: TRBJ2-3
D: TRBD2
size: .
CDR3: CSAIPGTSGSTDTQYF
DNA: TGCAGTGCGATTCCTGGGACTAGCGGGAGCACAGATACGCAGTATTTT

V: TRBV6-1
J: TRBJ2-2
D: TRBD1
size: .
CDR3: CASSDLKGTGNPGELFF
DNA: TGTGCCAGCAGTGATTTAAAGGGGACAGGGAACCCCGGGGAGCTGTTTTTT

V: TRBV2
J: TRBJ1-2
D: .
size: .
CDR3: CASSEDVRRNGYTF
DNA: TGTGCCAGCAGTGAAGACGTCCGGAGAAATGGCTACACCTTC

V: TRBV5-4
J: TRBJ1-2
D: TRBD1
size: few
CDR3: CASSSYSGTGYGYTF
DNA: TGTGCCAGCAGCTCCTACTCCGGGACAGGCTATGGCTACACCTTC

V: TRBV6-2/TRBV6-3
J: TRBJ2-5
D: .
size: .
CDR3: CASSYRGLTQETQYF
DNA: TGTGCCAGCAGTTACCGGGGTCTCACCCAAGAGACCCAGTACTTC

V: TRBV7-2
J: TRBJ2-1
D: .
size: .
CDR3: CASSLSTAEQFF
DNA: TGTGCCAGCAGCCTTAGCACCGCTGAGCAGTTCTTC

V: TRBV19
J: TRBJ1-5
D: TRBD1
size: few
CDR3: CASNKPGGSQPQHF
DNA: TGTGCCAGCAACAAACCAGGGGGCAGTCAGCCCCAGCATTTT

V: TRBV30
J: TRBJ2-3
D: TRBD2
size: .
CDR3: CAWSSSSGGLDTQYF
DNA: TGTGCCTGGAGTTCATCTAGCGGGGGTCTGGATACGCAGTATTTT

V: TRBV15
J: TRBJ2-7
D: .
size: .
CDR3: CATSRDQGNYEQYF
DNA: TGTGCCACCAGCAGAGATCAGGGTAACTACGAGCAGTACTTC

V: TRBV11-3
J: TRBJ1-6
D: TRBD1
size: .
CDR3: CASSIGTGKTPLHF
DNA: TGTGCCAGCAGCATCGGGACAGGGAAGACACCCCTCCACTTT

V: TRBV6-5
J: TRBJ2-5
D: .
size: few
CDR3: CASSYSGLGETQYF
DNA: TGTGCCAGCAGTTACTCCGGGCTAGGGGAGACCCAGTACTTC

V: TRBV27
J: TRBJ1-2
D: TRBD1
size: few
CDR3: CASSQRTGTDYGYTF
DNA: TGTGCCAGCAGTCAGAGGACCGGGACAGACTATGGCTACACCTTC

V: TRBV19
J: TRBJ2-4
D: .
size: .
CDR3: CASMLPGRDIQYF
DNA: TGTGCCAGTATGCTTCCAGGGAGAGACATTCAGTACTTC

V: TRBV12-3/TRBV12-4
J: TRBJ1-2
D: .
size: few
CDR3: CASSLGVGGYTF
DNA: TGTGCCAGCAGTTTAGGGGTGGGTGGCTACACCTTC

V: TRBV28
J: TRBJ2-1
D: TRBD1
size: .
CDR3: CASSSQAFNRGITYNEQFF
DNA: TGTGCCAGCAGTTCCCAAGCGTTCAACAGGGGAATCACCTACAATGAGCAGTTCTTC

V: TRBV28
J: TRBJ2-4
D: .
size: .
CDR3: CATRGWSGQNIQYF
DNA: TGTGCCACCAGAGGGTGGTCAGGGCAAAACATTCAGTACTTC

V: TRBV6-5
J: TRBJ1-1
D: .
size: few
CDR3: CASSYSQPEAFF
DNA: TGTGCCAGCAGTTACAGCCAGCCTGAAGCTTTCTTT

V: TRBV5-4
J: TRBJ2-7
D: TRBD2
size: .
CDR3: CASSLEGLAGVEQYF
DNA: TGTGCCAGCAGCTTGGAAGGACTAGCGGGAGTCGAGCAGTACTTC

V: TRBV6-2/TRBV6-3
J: TRBJ2-1
D: TRBD2
size: .
CDR3: CASTTGTSYNEQFF
DNA: TGTGCCAGCACGACCGGGACTAGTTACAATGAGCAGTTCTTC

V: TRBV6-2/TRBV6-3
J: TRBJ2-5
D: .
size: .
CDR3: CASGGRSGQETQYF
DNA: TGTGCCAGCGGGGGAAGGAGCGGCCAAGAGACCCAGTACTTC

V: TRBV7-2
J: TRBJ1-2
D: TRBD1
size: .
CDR3: CASSQDRGVRRDTF
DNA: TGTGCCAGCTCACAAGACAGGGGGGTGAGGCGGGACACCTTC

V: TRBV6-4
J: TRBJ2-1
D: TRBD2
size: .
CDR3: CASSAGTSEGDEQFF
DNA: TGTGCCAGCAGTGCCGGGACTAGCGAAGGAGATGAGCAGTTCTTC

V: TRBV6-1
J: TRBJ2-1
D: .
size: once
CDR3: CASSPTREGEQFF
DNA: TGTGCCAGCAGCCCTACACGAGAGGGCGAGCAGTTCTTC

V: TRBV7-2
J: TRBJ2-3
D: TRBD2
size: few
CDR3: CASSLDPSGGIVNTQYF
DNA: TGTGCCAGCAGCTTAGACCCTAGCGGGGGGATCGTGAATACGCAGTATTTT

V: TRBV20-1
J: TRBJ2-5
D: .
size: .
CDR3: CSARGPGPTQYF
DNA: TGCAGTGCTAGGGGGCCGGGTCCGACCCAGTACTTC

V: TRBV11-3
J: TRBJ2-5
D: .
size: .
CDR3: CASSSRGDQETQYF
DNA: TGTGCCAGCAGCTCCCGTGGGGACCAAGAGACCCAGTACTTC

V: TRBV11-2
J: TRBJ1-1
D: .
size: once
CDR3: CASRIQMNTEAFF
DNA: TGTGCCAGCAGGATACAGATGAACACTGAAGCTTTCTTT

V: TRBV5-6
J: TRBJ2-5
D: TRBD1
size: few
CDR3: CASSGWQQDRVTETQYF
DNA: TGTGCCAGCAGCGGGTGGCAGCAGGACAGGGTAACCGAGACCCAGTACTTC

V: TRBV6-1
J: TRBJ1-2
D: .
size: .
CDR3: CASSESETYGYTF
DNA: TGTGCCAGCAGTGAATCTGAGACTTACGGCTACACCTTC

V: TRBV7-2
J: TRBJ2-1
D: .
size: few
CDR3: CASSSRTGTVEQFF
DNA: TGTGCCAGCAGCTCCCGGACGGGGACGGTTGAGCAGTTCTTC

V: TRBV5-1
J: TRBJ2-2
D: .
size: .
CDR3: CASSLAGNTGELFF
DNA: TGCGCCAGCAGCTTGGCCGGTAACACCGGGGAGCTGTTTTTT

V: TRBV5-1
J: TRBJ2-5
D: TRBD1
size: .
CDR3: CASSPGTGGEKETQYF
DNA: TGCGCCAGCAGCCCCGGGACAGGGGGCGAGAAAGAGACCCAGTACTTC

V: TRBV28
J: TRBJ2-7
D: .
size: .
CDR3: CASSFTGTRDSYEQYF
DNA: TGTGCCAGCAGTTTTACAGGGACGAGGGACTCCTACGAGCAGTACTTC